Described below is a single T cell receptor beta chain sequence and its context. Original analysis: Estimation of nucleated cell counts relied on the amplification of reference gene primers. Here immunoSEQ multiplex PCR was the method, and the copy in TCRdb shows in-frame clones only, minus some. V and J calls and clone size are those listed in that table; D and trimming were worked out from the DNA. The sample has 190,000 or so clones, 86% seen once. These data originate in a study of blood T cell repertoires in COVID-19. Study information: There were acute and convalescent COVID-19 samples, and they came from the United States, Italy and Spain. T cells, B-cell-depleted T cells, or PBMCs provided the cDNA or gDNA that served as material.

The specimen sequenced was peripheral blood. This clonotype was obtained from a woman in her 70s with acute or convalescent COVID-19.

The CDR3 sequence: CASSLGQGSDTQYF. The DNA of the CDR3 is TGTGCCAGCTCACTAGGACAGGGATCAGATACGCAGTATTTT. The genes are TRBV18 and TRBJ2-3; 8 nucleotides match TRBD1. Germline V gives CDR1 KGHSH, CDR2 LQKENI. V dropped 4 bases and J dropped 4; count of bases not matched to a gene: 4. The CDR3 runs to 14 residues.